This paragraph covers one TCR beta chain sequence. The V end lost 2 bases, the J end lost 5 bases, and 9 bases lay between the germline ends. Germline-derived CDR1 and CDR2 are MNHNY and SVGAGI (reference sequence). The CDR3 consists of 13 residues. The data were obtained in a study of technical replicates of blood from a handful of donors. The repertoire was sequenced with immunoSEQ multiplex PCR; TCRdb's copy has only in-frame clones and lacks some. The sample includes more than 75,000 clones, 94% of them seen just once. This clonotype was sampled from a human donor in good health. Sequenced input: T cells isolated from PBMCs. The chain uses TRBV6-6 and TRBJ2-5; D gene ambiguous. The CDR3 sequence is CASSYVSLETQYF. CDR3 DNA sequence: TGTGCCAGCAGTTACGTTTCCCTGGAGACCCAGTACTTC.